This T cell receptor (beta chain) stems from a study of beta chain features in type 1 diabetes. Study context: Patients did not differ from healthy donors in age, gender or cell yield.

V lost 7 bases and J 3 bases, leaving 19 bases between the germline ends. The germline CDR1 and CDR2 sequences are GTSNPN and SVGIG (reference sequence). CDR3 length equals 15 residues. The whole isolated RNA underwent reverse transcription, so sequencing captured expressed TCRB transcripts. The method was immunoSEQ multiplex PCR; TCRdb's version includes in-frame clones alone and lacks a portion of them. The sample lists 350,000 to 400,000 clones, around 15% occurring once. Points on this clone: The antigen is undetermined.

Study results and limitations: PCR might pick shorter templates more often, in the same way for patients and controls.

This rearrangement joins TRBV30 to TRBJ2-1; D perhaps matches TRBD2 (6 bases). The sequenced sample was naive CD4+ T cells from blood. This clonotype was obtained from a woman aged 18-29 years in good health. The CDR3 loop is CAYAGGGSYYNEQFF. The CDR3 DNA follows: TGTGCCTATGCGGGTGGGGGGAGTTACTACAATGAGCAGTTCTTC.